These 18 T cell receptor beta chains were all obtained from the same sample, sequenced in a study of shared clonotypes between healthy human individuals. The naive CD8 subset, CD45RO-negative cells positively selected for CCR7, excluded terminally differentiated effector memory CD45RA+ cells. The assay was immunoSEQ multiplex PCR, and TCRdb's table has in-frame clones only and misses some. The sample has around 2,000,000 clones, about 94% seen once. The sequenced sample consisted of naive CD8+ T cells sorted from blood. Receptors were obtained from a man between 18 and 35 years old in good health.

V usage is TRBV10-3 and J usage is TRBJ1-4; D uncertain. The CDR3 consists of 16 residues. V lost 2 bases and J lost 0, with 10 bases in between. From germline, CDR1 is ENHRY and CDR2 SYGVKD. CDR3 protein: CAISEGIPSTNEKLFF. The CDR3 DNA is TGTGCCATCAGTGAGGGGATTCCTTCAACTAATGAAAAACTGTTTTTT.

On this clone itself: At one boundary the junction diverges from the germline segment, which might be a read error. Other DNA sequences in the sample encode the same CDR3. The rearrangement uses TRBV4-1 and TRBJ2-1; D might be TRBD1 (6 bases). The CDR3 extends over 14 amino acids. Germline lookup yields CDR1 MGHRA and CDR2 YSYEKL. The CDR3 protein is CASSQDRPYNEQFF. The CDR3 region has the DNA TGCGCCAGCAGTCAAGACAGGCCCTACAATGAGCAGTTCTTC.

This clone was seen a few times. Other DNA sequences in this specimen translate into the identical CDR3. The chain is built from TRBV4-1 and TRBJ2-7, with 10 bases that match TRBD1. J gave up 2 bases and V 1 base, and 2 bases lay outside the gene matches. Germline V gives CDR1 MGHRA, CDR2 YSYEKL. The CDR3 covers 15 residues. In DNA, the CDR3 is TGCGCCAGCAGCCAAGCCGGGACAGGGGCCTACGAGCAGTACTTC. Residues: CASSQAGTGAYEQYF.

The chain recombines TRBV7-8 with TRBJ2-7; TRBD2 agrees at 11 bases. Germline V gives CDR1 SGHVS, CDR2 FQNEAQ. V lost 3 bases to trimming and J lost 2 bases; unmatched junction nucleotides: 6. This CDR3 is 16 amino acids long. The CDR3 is CASSFLLAGVTYEQYF. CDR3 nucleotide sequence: TGTGCCAGCAGCTTTTTACTAGCGGGAGTAACCTACGAGCAGTACTTC.

Here the CDR3 reads CASSPSGGTDTQYF. Written as DNA, the CDR3 is TGTGCCAGTAGTCCTAGCGGGGGCACAGATACGCAGTATTTT. The chain carries TRBV19 and TRBJ2-3; TRBD2 aligns across 9 bases. The J segment lost 1 base and the V segment lost 5 bases, leaving 1 base of the junction unmatched. The V gene's germline CDR1 is LNHDA and CDR2 SQIVND (reference sequence). CDR3 size: 14 residues.

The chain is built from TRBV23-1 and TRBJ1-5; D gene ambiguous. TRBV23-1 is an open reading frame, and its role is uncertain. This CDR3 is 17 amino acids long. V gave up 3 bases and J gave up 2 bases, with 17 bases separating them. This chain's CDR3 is CASSQPSPGDGNQPQHF. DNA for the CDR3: TGCGCCAGCAGTCAGCCCAGCCCTGGAGACGGCAATCAGCCCCAGCATTTT.

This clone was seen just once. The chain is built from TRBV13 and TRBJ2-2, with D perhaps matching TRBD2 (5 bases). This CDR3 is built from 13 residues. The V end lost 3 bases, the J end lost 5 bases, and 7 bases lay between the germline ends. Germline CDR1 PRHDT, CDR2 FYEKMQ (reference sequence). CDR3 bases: TGTGCCAGCAGCTTTCGGGGAACCGGGGAGCTGTTTTTT. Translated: CASSFRGTGELFF.

This CDR3 reads CASSPSGQGLYEQYF. DNA of the CDR3: TGCGCCAGCAGCCCCTCGGGACAGGGGCTCTACGAGCAGTACTTC. The chain links TRBV4-1 to TRBJ2-7; 10 bases match TRBD1. Trimming took 4 bases from V and 3 from J; bases not matched to a gene: 6. Looked up from germline, CDR1 is MGHRA and CDR2 is YSYEKL. CDR3 length: 15 amino acids.

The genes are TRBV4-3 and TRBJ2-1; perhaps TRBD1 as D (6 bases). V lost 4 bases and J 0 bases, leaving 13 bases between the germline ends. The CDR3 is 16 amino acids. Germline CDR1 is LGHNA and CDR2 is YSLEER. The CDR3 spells CASSPMPDSSYNEQFF. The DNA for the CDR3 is TGCGCCAGCAGCCCGATGCCGGACAGCTCCTACAATGAGCAGTTCTTC.

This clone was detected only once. The CDR3 is CASSYSRQTTEAFF. DNA for the CDR3: TGTGCCAGCAGTTACTCGAGGCAGACCACTGAAGCTTTCTTT. The V call is TRBV6-5, the J call TRBJ1-1; D ambiguous. CDR3 length equals 14 residues. V was trimmed by 0 bases and J by 4 bases, leaving 9 bases between them. The germline gives CDR1 MNHEY, CDR2 SVGAGI.

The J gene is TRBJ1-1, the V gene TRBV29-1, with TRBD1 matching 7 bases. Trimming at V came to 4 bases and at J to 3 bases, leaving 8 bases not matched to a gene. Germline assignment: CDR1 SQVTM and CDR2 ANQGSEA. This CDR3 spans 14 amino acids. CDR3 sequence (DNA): TGCAGCGTTGGAAGAGACAGGGCGGACACTGAAGCTTTCTTT. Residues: CSVGRDRADTEAFF.

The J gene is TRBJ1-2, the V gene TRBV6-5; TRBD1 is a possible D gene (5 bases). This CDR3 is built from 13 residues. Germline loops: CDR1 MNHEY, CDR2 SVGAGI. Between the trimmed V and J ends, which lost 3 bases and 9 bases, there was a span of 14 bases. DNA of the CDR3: TGTGCCAGCAGTTATGGTCAGGGAATGAGCTACACCTTC. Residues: CASSYGQGMSYTF.

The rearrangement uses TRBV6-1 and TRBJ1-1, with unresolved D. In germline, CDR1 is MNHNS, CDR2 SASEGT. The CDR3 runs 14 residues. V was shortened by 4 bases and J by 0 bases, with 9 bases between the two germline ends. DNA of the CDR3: TGTGCCAGCAGTGTTGTCGGTGTGAACACTGAAGCTTTCTTT. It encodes CASSVVGVNTEAFF.

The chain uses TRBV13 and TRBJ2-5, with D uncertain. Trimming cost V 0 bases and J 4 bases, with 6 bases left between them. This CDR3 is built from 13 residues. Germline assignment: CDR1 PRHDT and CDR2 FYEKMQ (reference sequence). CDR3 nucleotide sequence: TGTGCCAGCAGCTTAGGCCTGGGAGAGACCCAGTACTTC. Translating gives CASSLGLGETQYF.

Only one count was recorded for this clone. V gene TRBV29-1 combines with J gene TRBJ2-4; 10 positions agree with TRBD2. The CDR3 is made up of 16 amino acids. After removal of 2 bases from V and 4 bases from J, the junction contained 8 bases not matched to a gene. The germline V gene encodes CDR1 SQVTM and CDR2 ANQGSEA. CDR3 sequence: CSVELAGELSKNIQYF. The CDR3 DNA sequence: TGCAGCGTTGAACTAGCGGGAGAGTTGAGTAAAAACATTCAGTACTTC.

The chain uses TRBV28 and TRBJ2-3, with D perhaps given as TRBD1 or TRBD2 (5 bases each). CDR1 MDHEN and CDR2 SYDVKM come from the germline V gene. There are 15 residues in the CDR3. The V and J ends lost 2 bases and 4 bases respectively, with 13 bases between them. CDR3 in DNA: TGTGCCAGCAGTTTAGGGACCAATATCCCAGATACGCAGTATTTT. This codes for CASSLGTNIPDTQYF.

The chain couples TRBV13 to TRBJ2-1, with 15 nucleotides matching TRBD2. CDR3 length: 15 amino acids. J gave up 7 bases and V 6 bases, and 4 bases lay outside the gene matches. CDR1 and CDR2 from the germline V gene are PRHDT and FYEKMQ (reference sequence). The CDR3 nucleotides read TGTGCCAGCAGTTCCGGGACTAGCGGGAGGAATGAGCAGTTCTTC. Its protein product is CASSSGTSGRNEQFF.

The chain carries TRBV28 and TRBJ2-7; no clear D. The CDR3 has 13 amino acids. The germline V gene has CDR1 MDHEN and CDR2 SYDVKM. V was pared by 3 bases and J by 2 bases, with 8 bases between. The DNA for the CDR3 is TGTGCCAGCAGTTTGCAGGAAACCTACGAGCAGTACTTC. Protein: CASSLQETYEQYF. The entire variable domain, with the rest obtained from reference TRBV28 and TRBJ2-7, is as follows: DVKVTQSSRYLVKRTGEKVFLECVQDMDHENMFWYRQDPGLGLRLIYFSYDVKMKEKGDIPEGYSVSREKKERFSLILESASTNQTSMYLCASSLQETYEQYFGPGTRLTVT.